This entry lists 28 T cell receptor beta chains sequenced from one sample in a study of cytotoxic CD8 clonotypes in ibrutinib-treated CLL (dated by TCRdb to about 2021). The library came from the immunoSEQ multiplex PCR assay. TCRdb obtained this table from immuneACCESS and retained in-frame rearrangements with V and J assigned. These tables miss some clones; where compared with another copy, unresolved V genes account for less than half of the shortfall, and the remainder is unexplained. The sample data list tens of thousands of clones, and around two thirds of these were observed just once. Of the sample, approximately 6.2% is held by the ten largest clones. The time point tag for this specimen amounts to: 12 months on ibrutinib. Sequencing was performed on PBMCs, taken after 12 months of ibrutinib treatment. Every receptor here comes from a human donor with chronic lymphocytic leukemia.

A remark on this clone: This specimen includes other DNA sequences encoding the same CDR3. The chain recombines TRBV5-4 with TRBJ1-1; D gene uncertain. Germline V gene data show CDR1 as SGHNT and CDR2 as YYREEE (reference sequence). With 0 bases removed from V and 4 bases from J, the gap between germline ends came to 10 bases. The length of the CDR3 is 14 residues. CDR3 coding DNA: TGTGCCAGCAGCTTGGTCGGAGGTCGCACTGAAGCTTTCTTT. Amino acids: CASSLVGGRTEAFF.

This clone was detected ten times or more. J is TRBJ1-1 and V is TRBV7-9; D unclear. Trimming removed 5 bases at V and 5 bases at J, with 6 bases between. The CDR3 spans 11 residues. The germline V gene has CDR1 SEHNR and CDR2 FQNEAQ (reference sequence). In nucleotides, the CDR3 is TGTGCCAGCAGCCACGGAACTGAAGCTTTCTTT. Translation gives CASSHGTEAFF.

This clone has just a few counts. CDR3 in amino acids: CASSPRGGSPLHF. In DNA, the CDR3 is TGTGCCAGCTCACCAAGGGGAGGTTCACCCCTCCACTTT. This rearrangement joins TRBV18 to TRBJ1-6; a weak D match, TRBD1 (5 bases). CDR1 and CDR2 from the germline V gene are KGHSH and LQKENI. The length of the CDR3 is 13 residues. Trimming removed 2 bases from V and 9 bases from J, with 8 bases in between.

This clone was counted only a few times. The genes are TRBV11-2 and TRBJ2-7, with 9 nucleotides matching TRBD1. The V and J ends lost 4 bases and 2 bases, in that order; junction bases with no gene match: 12. CDR3 length equals 17 residues. Germline V gene lookup returns CDR1 SGHAT and CDR2 FQNNGV. The chain's CDR3 is CASSSRTGERLTYEQYF. CDR3 bases: TGTGCCAGCAGCTCCCGGACAGGGGAAAGGCTTACCTACGAGCAGTACTTC. The complete variable domain, with remaining parts taken from reference TRBV11-2 and TRBJ2-7, reads EAGVAQSPRYKIIEKRQSVAFWCNPISGHATLYWYQQILGQGPKLLIQFQNNGVVDDSQLPKDRFSAERLKGVDSTLKIQPAKLEDSAVYLCASSSRTGERLTYEQYFGPGTRLTVT.

The V call is TRBV6-5, the J call TRBJ2-7; D remains ambiguous. Germline V gene sequence: CDR1 MNHEY, CDR2 SVGAGI. V was clipped by 6 bases and J by 0 bases, with 12 bases between them. CDR3 length: 14 amino acids. CDR3 sequence: CASSSPRSSYEQYF. CDR3 DNA sequence: TGTGCCAGCAGCTCCCCCAGGAGCTCCTACGAGCAGTACTTC.

In this sample, this clone turned up once. CDR3 protein: CASSRGREDGYTF. The CDR3 bases are TGTGCCAGCAGTAGGGGACGGGAGGACGGCTACACCTTC. The chain couples TRBV27 to TRBJ1-2; D perhaps matches TRBD1 (5 bases). Trimming removed 5 bases from V and 8 bases from J, with 15 bases in between. The CDR3 sequence is 13 residues long. Germline V gene sequence: CDR1 MNHEY, CDR2 SMNVEV (reference sequence).

V and J are TRBV10-3 and TRBJ1-1; 7 bases are a match to TRBD1. This CDR3 has 15 residues. Unmatched junction bases numbered 10, after V lost 7 bases and J lost 2 bases. Germline-derived CDR1 and CDR2 are ENHRY and SYGVKD. CDR3 in amino acids: CAIKGTETYNTEAFF. The CDR3 region has the DNA TGTGCCATCAAGGGGACAGAGACTTACAACACTGAAGCTTTCTTT.

The rearrangement joins TRBV6-5 to TRBJ1-5; a weak D match, TRBD1 (6 bases). The CDR3 loop spans 15 amino acids. The germline V gene has CDR1 MNHEY and CDR2 SVGAGI. V gave up 5 bases and J gave up 5 bases, with 16 bases separating them. The DNA for the CDR3 is TGTGCCAGCAGTATGAGTGCGGCAGGGGATCAGCCCCAGCATTTT. It codes for CASSMSAAGDQPQHF.

This clone occurred a few times. This chain connects TRBV9 to TRBJ2-7, with 9 bases aligning to TRBD2. The V gene's germline CDR1 is SGDLS and CDR2 YYNGEE. The CDR3 spans 15 residues. Trimming at V came to 2 bases and at J to 5 bases, leaving 8 bases not matched to a gene. This chain's CDR3 is CASSVGGGAIHEQYF. CDR3 DNA: TGTGCCAGCAGCGTCGGCGGGGGGGCCATCCACGAGCAGTACTTC.

This clone has a handful of counts. The rearrangement joins TRBV6-5 to TRBJ1-2; 8 bases fit TRBD1. CDR1 is MNHEY and CDR2 is SVGAGI in the germline V gene. This CDR3 has 16 amino acids. J lost 8 bases, V lost 4 bases, and 15 bases had no gene match. This CDR3 is CASSSHYRGSEGGYTF. The CDR3, as DNA: TGTGCCAGCAGTTCCCATTACAGGGGGTCGGAGGGAGGCTACACCTTC.

There are a few counts of this clone. J is TRBJ2-7 and V is TRBV7-6, with TRBD1 identical over 10 bases. After removal of 5 bases from V and 6 bases from J, the junction contained 7 bases not matched to a gene. This CDR3 is built from 14 residues. Germline V CDR1 and CDR2: SGHVS, FNYEAQ. The CDR3 DNA reads as TGTGCCAGCAGCCACGGGACAGGGGCTGCCGAGCAGTACTTC. Its protein product is CASSHGTGAAEQYF.

The V and J genes are TRBV7-8 and TRBJ1-1; D is possibly TRBD1 (6 bases). Germline CDR1 reads SGHVS; CDR2 reads FQNEAQ. The CDR3 length is 15 residues. V lost 5 bases and J 4 bases, leaving 17 bases between the germline ends. The DNA of the CDR3 is TGTGCCAGCAGCCAGCAAACAGGGTTGTTCACTGAAGCTTTCTTT. This sequence encodes CASSQQTGLFTEAFF.

This clone was seen more than once but under ten times. The chain employs TRBV15 and TRBJ2-7; D might be TRBD1 (6 bases). The germline V and J ends were trimmed by 6 bases and 0 bases, with 12 bases remaining between them. Germline CDR1 reads LNHNV; CDR2 reads YYDKDF (reference sequence). This CDR3 has 14 amino acids. In DNA form, the CDR3 reads TGTGCCACCAGACCCTCGGACAGCTCCTACGAGCAGTACTTC. Protein: CATRPSDSSYEQYF.

J is TRBJ1-1 and V is TRBV7-9; D call uncertain. This CDR3 comprises 14 residues. Trimming shortened V by 5 bases and J by 3 bases, and 13 bases separated the two germline ends. The germline V gene has CDR1 SEHNR and CDR2 FQNEAQ (reference sequence). For the CDR3, the DNA is TGTGCCAGCAGCCTCTCTGCGAGAGACACTGAAGCTTTCTTT. It encodes CASSLSARDTEAFF.

The chain employs TRBV20-1 and TRBJ2-7; D not resolved. Germline V CDR1 and CDR2: DFQATT, SNEGSKA (reference sequence). This CDR3 is built from 11 residues. Trimming cost V 6 bases and J 4 bases, with 10 bases left between them. The CDR3, as DNA: TGCAGTGCCCCCGCCACATACGAGCAGTACTTC. Translating it yields CSAPATYEQYF.

The chain has TRBV7-6 and TRBJ1-1; D is possibly TRBD1 (5 bases). Looked up from germline, CDR1 is SGHVS and CDR2 is FNYEAQ. V lost 7 bases, J lost 3 bases, and 9 bases lay in between. The CDR3 runs to 12 residues. The CDR3 loop is CASTGFDTEAFF. The CDR3 nucleotides read TGTGCCAGCACAGGGTTTGACACTGAAGCTTTCTTT.

V and J are TRBV2 and TRBJ2-1; the match to TRBD1 covers 9 bases. From germline, CDR1 is SNHLY and CDR2 FYNNEI. CDR3 length equals 13 residues. V was pared by 7 bases and J by 7 bases, with 5 bases of the junction left unmatched. The CDR3 region has the DNA TGTGCCAGCACTACGGACAGGGGTAATGAGCAGTTCTTC. Translating it yields CASTTDRGNEQFF.

Comment on this clone: Other DNA sequences in this sample translate to the same CDR3. The chain employs TRBV5-4 and TRBJ2-3; D may be TRBD1 (6 bases). The V end was cut by 0 bases, the J end by 1 base, with 6 bases between. Germline CDR1 SGHNT, CDR2 YYREEE (reference sequence). The CDR3 covers 14 residues. CDR3 sequence (DNA): TGTGCCAGCAGCTTGGCAGGGGGCACAGATACGCAGTATTTT. Amino acids: CASSLAGGTDTQYF.

The chain links TRBV27 to TRBJ2-7; 9 bases match TRBD1. CDR3 length: 14 amino acids. With V trimmed by 3 bases and J by 6 bases, 6 bases remained unmatched. The V gene's germline CDR1 is MNHEY and CDR2 SMNVEV (reference sequence). The CDR3 coding sequence is TGTGCCAGCAGTTTCGGGGGACAGGGAGTCGAGCAGTACTTC. The encoded protein is CASSFGGQGVEQYF.

The rearrangement links TRBV7-2 to TRBJ1-5, with TRBD1 matching over 8 bases. After removal of 5 bases from V and 4 bases from J, the junction contained 7 bases not matched to a gene. Germline CDR1 is SGHTA and CDR2 is FQGNSA. The CDR3 length is 15 residues. CDR3 in amino acids: CASSPDRGGNQPQHF. DNA of the CDR3: TGTGCCAGCAGCCCCGACAGGGGCGGAAATCAGCCCCAGCATTTT.

CDR3 bases: TGTGCCAGCAGCTTTGGGGACAGGGGGATCTTGGGCCACACCTTC. It is translated as CASSFGDRGILGHTF. V usage is TRBV5-4 and J usage is TRBJ1-2, with TRBD1 identical over 11 bases. The CDR3 runs to 15 residues. With 2 bases clipped from V and 12 bases from J, the junction kept 12 bases outside the gene matches. Germline V gene sequence: CDR1 SGHNT, CDR2 YYREEE (reference sequence). The complete variable domain, with remaining parts taken from reference TRBV5-4 and TRBJ1-2, reads ETGVTQSPTHLIKTRGQQVTLRCSSQSGHNTVSWYQQALGQGPQFIFQYYREEENGRGNFPPRFSGLQFPNYSSELNVNALELDDSALYLCASSFGDRGILGHTFGSGTRLTVV.

The rearrangement uses TRBV11-3 and TRBJ2-3; D possibly corresponds to TRBD1 (5 bases). Germline V gene sequence: CDR1 SGHNT, CDR2 YENEEA. The CDR3 is made up of 13 amino acids. V was cut by 5 bases and J by 10 bases, with 16 bases left in between. CDR3 in amino acids: CASSPPPGIAQYF. The DNA for the CDR3 is TGTGCCAGCAGCCCCCCCCCAGGGATAGCGCAGTATTTT.

This clone appeared a few times. The chain couples TRBV5-4 to TRBJ2-5, with D possibly being TRBD1 (6 bases). Germline loops: CDR1 SGHNT, CDR2 YYREEE (reference sequence). V was cut by 3 bases and J by 5 bases, with 14 bases left in between. The CDR3 runs to 14 residues. The CDR3 nucleotides read TGTGCCAGCAGCTCCACAGGGTCTAGGGAGACCCAGTACTTC. Translation gives CASSSTGSRETQYF.

This chain uses TRBV29-1 with TRBJ2-5, with unresolved D. With 6 bases removed from V and 5 bases from J, the gap between germline ends came to 7 bases. The germline gives CDR1 SQVTM, CDR2 ANQGSEA. This CDR3 region has 10 residues. CDR3 in amino acids: CSVGTETQYF. DNA for the CDR3: TGCAGCGTGGGAACGGAGACCCAGTACTTC.

This chain links TRBV6-5 with TRBJ1-1; 9 nucleotides match TRBD1. The V gene end was trimmed by 6 bases and the J gene end by 4 bases; junction bases not matched to a gene: 6. The CDR3 consists of 14 residues. Germline V gene lookup returns CDR1 MNHEY and CDR2 SVGAGI. The CDR3 sequence: CASREQGAPTEAFF. The CDR3 nucleotides read TGTGCCAGCAGAGAACAGGGGGCGCCCACTGAAGCTTTCTTT.

The chain joins TRBV14 to TRBJ2-5; no reliable D call. V was cut by 3 bases and J by 4 bases, with 3 bases left in between. The CDR3 sequence is 11 residues long. Germline CDR1 SGHDN, CDR2 FVKESK. CDR3 protein: CASSHLETQYF. The CDR3 nucleotides read TGTGCCAGCAGCCATTTAGAGACCCAGTACTTC.

This clone was seen a single time. The CDR3 DNA follows: TGCGCCAGCAGCGGGGGGCCCACAGATACGCAGTATTTT. It is translated as CASSGGPTDTQYF. The gene calls are TRBV5-1 and TRBJ2-3; D might be TRBD1 or TRBD2, each matching 6 bases. The V gene lost 4 bases and the J gene lost 2 bases, with 8 bases spanning the gap. The CDR3 extends over 13 amino acids. The V gene's germline CDR1 is SGHRS and CDR2 YFSETQ.

This clone was observed a handful of times. The chain recombines TRBV29-1 with TRBJ1-4; 7 positions match TRBD1. After removal of 7 bases from V and 6 bases from J, the junction contained 5 bases not matched to a gene. The CDR3 has 12 amino acids. Germline values: CDR1 SQVTM, CDR2 ANQGSEA. In nucleotides, the CDR3 is TGCAGCGCGAGAGGGACAGATGAAAAACTGTTTTTT. Protein: CSARGTDEKLFF.